This record concerns one TCR beta chain sequence. Study processing details: Reference gene primer amplification gave estimated nucleated cell counts. Libraries were prepared by immunoSEQ multiplex PCR; TCRdb keeps only in-frame clonotypes and omits some of them. That table gives V, J and clone size, and the DNA gave D and trimming. The repertoire holds roughly 17,000 clones, with 78% as singletons. This sample is drawn from a study of blood T cell repertoires in COVID-19. Study summary: Specimens from acute and convalescent COVID-19 originated in the United States, Italy and Spain. Sources were T cells, B-cell-depleted T cells, or PBMCs; the material itself was cDNA or gDNA.

The source material was peripheral blood. This sequence originates from a man in his sixties with active or convalescent COVID-19.

The CDR3 nucleotides are TGTGCCTGGACTAGGGCGAGCGGGGCCTACGAGCAGTACTTC. Its protein is CAWTRASGAYEQYF. The V gene is TRBV30, the J gene TRBJ2-7; 7 positions match TRBD2. The CDR3 runs to 14 residues. Germline lookup yields CDR1 GTSNPN and CDR2 SVGIG (reference sequence). The J segment lost 2 bases and the V segment lost 4 bases, leaving 8 bases of the junction unmatched.